These 21 T cell receptor beta chains came from one sample sequenced in a study of monozygotic twins with inflammatory bowel disease. After re-calling the 5' RACE reads, TCRdb lists one entry per CDR3 protein, DNA absent. The sample totals about 300,000 distinct CDR3 sequences; its top ten clones hold 5.6%. Sequenced input: blood. Every receptor here comes from a human donor with ulcerative colitis or Crohn's disease, or a healthy co-twin of an affected twin (not recorded which).

V usage is TRBV10-3 and J usage is TRBJ1-6; with no DNA, the TCRdb D assignment of TRBD1 cannot be verified. CDR3 length equals 14 residues. CDR1 and CDR2 from the germline V gene are ENHRY and SYGVKD. The CDR3 loop is CAIKTPGDNSPLHF.

The V call is TRBV21-1, the J call TRBJ2-7; there is no DNA to check the TCRdb D call of TRBD1. TRBV21-1 constitutes a pseudogene. CDR3 size: 14 residues. The CDR3 loop reads CASSTPPWAYEQYF.

This chain links TRBV20-1 with TRBJ2-3; absent DNA, TCRdb's TRBD2 call cannot be checked. The CDR3 loop spans 16 amino acids. Germline CDR1 is DFQATT and CDR2 is SNEGSKA (reference sequence). The CDR3 protein is CSARERDGSRADTQYF.

This chain uses TRBV10-3 with TRBJ1-1; TCRdb designates TRBD1, a call that cannot be tested without DNA. Germline loops: CDR1 ENHRY, CDR2 SYGVKD. This CDR3 comprises 14 residues. CDR3: CAISEPPGTGFAFF.

V and J are TRBV20-1 and TRBJ2-7; checking the TCRdb D call of TRBD1 is not possible without DNA. CDR1 and CDR2 from the germline V gene are DFQATT and SNEGSKA (reference sequence). The CDR3 spans 12 residues. This CDR3 reads CSASRGQYEQYF.

J is TRBJ1-5 and V is TRBV27; absent DNA, TCRdb's TRBD1 call cannot be checked. Germline CDR1 and CDR2: MNHEY and SMNVEV (reference sequence). The CDR3 extends over 16 amino acids. This CDR3 is CASRPPGGGSNQPQHF.

The chain employs TRBV7-3 and TRBJ2-1; TCRdb calls TRBD1, which cannot be checked without DNA. The CDR3 consists of 13 residues. The germline V gene has CDR1 SGHTA and CDR2 FQGTGA. CDR3: CASGRGPNNEQFF.

V and J are TRBV7-6 and TRBJ2-2; with no DNA, the TCRdb D assignment of TRBD1 cannot be verified. CDR1 SGHVS and CDR2 FNYEAQ come from the germline V gene. The CDR3 is made up of 16 amino acids. The CDR3 here is CASSLAARPNTGELFF.

CDR3 sequence reads: CASSLGPGKNIQYF. The chain uses TRBV5-1 and TRBJ2-4; checking the TCRdb D call of TRBD1 is not possible without DNA. The germline gives CDR1 SGHRS, CDR2 YFSETQ. The CDR3 totals 14 residues.

The genes are TRBV7-2 and TRBJ2-7; TCRdb indicates TRBD1, and absent DNA this call remains unverified. Per the germline V gene, CDR1 is SGHTA and CDR2 is FQGNSA. CDR3 length: 15 amino acids. CDR3 region: CASSPTGTGVGEQYF.

The genes are TRBV20-1 and TRBJ1-5; TCRdb reports TRBD1, a call that lacks DNA to check it against. CDR1 DFQATT and CDR2 SNEGSKA come from the germline V gene (reference sequence). The CDR3 has 14 amino acids. The CDR3 reads CSARLDRGVQPQHF.

This chain uses TRBV6-6 with TRBJ2-7; TCRdb's assignment of TRBD1 cannot be checked, as there is no DNA. The CDR3 is 13 amino acids. CDR1 and CDR2 from the germline V gene are MNHNY and SVGAGI (reference sequence). CDR3 region: CASKTGTASEQYF.

The chain uses TRBV30 and TRBJ2-3; TCRdb outputs TRBD1, but without DNA this stays unchecked. Per the germline V gene, CDR1 is GTSNPN and CDR2 is SVGIG (reference sequence). The CDR3 has 13 residues. This CDR3 reads CAWRQAPGGTQYF.

The gene calls are TRBV4-3 and TRBJ2-3; the D gene TCRdb calls, TRBD1, cannot be checked with no DNA. There are 16 residues in the CDR3. In germline, CDR1 is LGHNA, CDR2 YSLEER. The CDR3 region is CASSQETGPRTDTQYF.

V and J are TRBV6-5 and TRBJ2-1. Per germline, CDR1 MNHEY and CDR2 SVGAGI. The CDR3 runs to 15 residues. The CDR3: CASSWVGGAYNEQFF.

The chain joins TRBV5-1 to TRBJ2-7. There are 15 residues in the CDR3. Germline assignment: CDR1 SGHRS and CDR2 YFSETQ. CDR3 residues: CASSLATGKSYEQYF. Full variable domain (missing parts from reference TRBV5-1 and TRBJ2-7): KAGVTQTPRYLIKTRGQQVTLSCSPISGHRSVSWYQQTPGQGLQFLFEYFSETQRNKGNFPGRFSGRQFSNSRSEMNVSTLELGDSALYLCASSLATGKSYEQYFGPGTRLTVT.

This sequence joins TRBV20-1 and TRBJ2-1; without DNA, the TCRdb call of TRBD2 cannot be checked. Germline CDR1 DFQATT, CDR2 SNEGSKA (reference sequence). There are 12 residues in the CDR3. The CDR3: CSARRDSPKQFF.

This chain uses TRBV12-5 with TRBJ2-1; TCRdb's D call, TRBD2, is unchecked because there is no DNA. Germline-derived CDR1 and CDR2 are LGHNT and FRNRAP. The CDR3 covers 14 residues. The CDR3 sequence is CASGGGGSYNEQFF.

The CDR3 is CASSYSINDPGQANQETQYF. The chain has TRBV6-2 or TRBV6-3 and TRBJ2-5; TCRdb picks TRBD1, but there is no DNA to check that call. Germline CDR1 MNHEY, CDR2 SVGEGT. There are 20 residues in the CDR3.

The rearrangement uses TRBV4-3 and TRBJ2-7. This CDR3 comprises 16 residues. Germline V lookup: CDR1 LGHNA, CDR2 YSLEER. The CDR3 here is CASSQDWTSSSYEQYF.

CDR3 protein: CASTLLRTNTGELFF. The chain carries TRBV12-3 or TRBV12-4 and TRBJ2-2; TCRdb designates TRBD2, a call that cannot be tested without DNA. This CDR3 comprises 15 residues.